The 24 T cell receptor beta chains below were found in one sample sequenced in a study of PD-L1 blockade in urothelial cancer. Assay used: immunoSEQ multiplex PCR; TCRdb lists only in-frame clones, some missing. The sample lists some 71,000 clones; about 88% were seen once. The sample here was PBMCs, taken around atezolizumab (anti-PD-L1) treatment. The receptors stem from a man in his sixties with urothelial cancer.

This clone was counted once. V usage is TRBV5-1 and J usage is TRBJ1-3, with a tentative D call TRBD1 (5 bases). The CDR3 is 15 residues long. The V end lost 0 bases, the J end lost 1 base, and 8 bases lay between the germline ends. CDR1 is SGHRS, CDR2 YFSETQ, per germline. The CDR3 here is CASSLVAGSGNTIYF. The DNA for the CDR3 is TGCGCCAGCAGCTTGGTGGCAGGGTCTGGAAACACCATATATTTT. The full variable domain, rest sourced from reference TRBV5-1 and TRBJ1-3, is KAGVTQTPRYLIKTRGQQVTLSCSPISGHRSVSWYQQTPGQGLQFLFEYFSETQRNKGNFPGRFSGRQFSNSRSEMNVSTLELGDSALYLCASSLVAGSGNTIYFGEGSWLTVV.

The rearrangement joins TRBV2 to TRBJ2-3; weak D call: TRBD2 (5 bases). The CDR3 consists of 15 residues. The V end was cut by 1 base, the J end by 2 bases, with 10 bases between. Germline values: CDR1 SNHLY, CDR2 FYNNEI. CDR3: CASSEEIALTDTQYF. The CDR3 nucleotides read TGTGCCAGCAGTGAAGAGATAGCGCTCACAGATACGCAGTATTTT.

CDR3 sequence: CASSQDGTGGLETQYF. CDR3 in DNA: TGCGCCAGCAGCCAAGATGGTACAGGGGGCTTGGAGACCCAGTACTTC. The V and J genes are TRBV4-1 and TRBJ2-5; 9 nucleotides line up with TRBD1. V was pared by 0 bases and J by 5 bases, with 7 bases of the junction left unmatched. The CDR3 spans 16 residues. Per the germline V gene, CDR1 is MGHRA and CDR2 is YSYEKL.

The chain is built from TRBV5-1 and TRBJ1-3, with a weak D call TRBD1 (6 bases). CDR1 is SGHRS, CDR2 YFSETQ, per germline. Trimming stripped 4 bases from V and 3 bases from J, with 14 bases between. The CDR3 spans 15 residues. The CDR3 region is CASSHLGQYGNTIYF. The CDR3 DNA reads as TGCGCCAGCAGCCACCTAGGACAGTATGGAAACACCATATATTTT.

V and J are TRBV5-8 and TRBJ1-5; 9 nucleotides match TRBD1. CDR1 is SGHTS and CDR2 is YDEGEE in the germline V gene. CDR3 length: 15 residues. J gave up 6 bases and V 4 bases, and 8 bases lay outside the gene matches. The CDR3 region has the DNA TGTGCCAGCAGCCCAACCGGGACAGGGATTCAGCCCCAGCATTTT. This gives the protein CASSPTGTGIQPQHF. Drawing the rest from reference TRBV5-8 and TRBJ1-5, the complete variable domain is EAGVTQSPTHLIKTRGQQATLRCSPISGHTSVYWYQQALGLGLQFLLWYDEGEERNRGNFPPRFSGRQFPNYSSELNVNALELEDSALYLCASSPTGTGIQPQHFGDGTRLSIL.

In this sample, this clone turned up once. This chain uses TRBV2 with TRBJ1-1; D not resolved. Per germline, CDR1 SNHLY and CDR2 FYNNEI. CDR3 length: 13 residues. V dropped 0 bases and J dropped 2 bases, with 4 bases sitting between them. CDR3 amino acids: CASSEAYNTEAFF. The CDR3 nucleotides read TGTGCCAGCAGTGAAGCGTATAACACTGAAGCTTTCTTT.

CDR3: CASGSSGPQHF. As DNA, the CDR3 is TGTGCCAGTGGTTCATCCGGGCCCCAGCATTTT. The chain combines TRBV19 with TRBJ1-5; D gene unclear. Trimming took off 8 bases at V and 9 bases at J, with 11 bases between the two ends. Germline CDR1 reads LNHDA; CDR2 reads SQIVND (reference sequence). The CDR3 runs 11 residues.

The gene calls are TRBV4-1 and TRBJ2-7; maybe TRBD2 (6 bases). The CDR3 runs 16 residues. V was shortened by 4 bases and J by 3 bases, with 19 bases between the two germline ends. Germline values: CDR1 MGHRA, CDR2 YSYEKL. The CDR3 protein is CASSPEGGGNNYEQYF. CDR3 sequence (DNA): TGCGCCAGCAGCCCCGAGGGAGGCGGCAATAACTACGAGCAGTACTTC.

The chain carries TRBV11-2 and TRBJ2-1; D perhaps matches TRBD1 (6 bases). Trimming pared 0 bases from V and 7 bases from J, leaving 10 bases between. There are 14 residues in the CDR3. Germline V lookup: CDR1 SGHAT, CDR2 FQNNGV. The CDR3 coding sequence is TGTGCCAGCAGCTTAGATGCAGGGGAGAATGAGCAGTTCTTC. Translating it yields CASSLDAGENEQFF.

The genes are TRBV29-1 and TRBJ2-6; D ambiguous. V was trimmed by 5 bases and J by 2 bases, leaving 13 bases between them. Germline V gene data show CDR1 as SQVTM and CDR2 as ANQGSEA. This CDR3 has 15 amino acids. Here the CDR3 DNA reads TGCAGCGTTAGAACTTTTTCAACTGGGGCCAACGTCCTGACTTTC. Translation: CSVRTFSTGANVLTF.

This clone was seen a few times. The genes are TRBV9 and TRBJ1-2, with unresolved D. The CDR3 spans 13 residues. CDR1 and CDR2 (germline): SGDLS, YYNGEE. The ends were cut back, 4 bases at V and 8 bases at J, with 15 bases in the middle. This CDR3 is CASSSAGGLGYTF. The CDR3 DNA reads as TGTGCCAGCAGCTCGGCAGGAGGGTTAGGCTACACCTTC.

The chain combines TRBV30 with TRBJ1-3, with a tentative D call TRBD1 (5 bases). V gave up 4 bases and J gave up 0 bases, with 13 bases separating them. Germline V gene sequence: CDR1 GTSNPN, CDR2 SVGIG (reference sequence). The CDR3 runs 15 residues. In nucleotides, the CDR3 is TGTGCCTGGACGGAGGAGGGGAGCTCTGGAAACACCATATATTTT. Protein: CAWTEEGSSGNTIYF.

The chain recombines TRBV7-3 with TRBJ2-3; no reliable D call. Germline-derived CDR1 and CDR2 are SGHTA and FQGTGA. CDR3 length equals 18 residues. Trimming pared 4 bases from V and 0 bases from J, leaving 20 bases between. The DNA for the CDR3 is TGTGCCAGCAGCTCTCTCGGCGGCGCTCGACCTAGCACAGATACGCAGTATTTT. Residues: CASSSLGGARPSTDTQYF.

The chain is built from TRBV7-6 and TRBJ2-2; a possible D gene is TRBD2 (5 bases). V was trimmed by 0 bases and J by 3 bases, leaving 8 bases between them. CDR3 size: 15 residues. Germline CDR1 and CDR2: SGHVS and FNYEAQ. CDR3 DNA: TGTGCCAGCAGCTTAGCGGGAGACTACACCGGGGAGCTGTTTTTT. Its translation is CASSLAGDYTGELFF.

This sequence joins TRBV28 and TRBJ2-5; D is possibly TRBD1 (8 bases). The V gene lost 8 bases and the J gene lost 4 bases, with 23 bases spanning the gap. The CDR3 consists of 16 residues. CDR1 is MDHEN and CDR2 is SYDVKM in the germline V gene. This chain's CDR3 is CASPNDLTGEGETQYF. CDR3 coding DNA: TGTGCCAGCCCAAACGATTTGACAGGGGAGGGAGAGACCCAGTACTTC.

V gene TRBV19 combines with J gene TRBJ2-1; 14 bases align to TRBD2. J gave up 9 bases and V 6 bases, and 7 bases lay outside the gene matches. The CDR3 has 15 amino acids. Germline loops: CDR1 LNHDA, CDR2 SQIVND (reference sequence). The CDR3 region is CASRGTSGSHSEQFF. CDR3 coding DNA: TGTGCCAGTAGGGGGACTAGCGGGAGTCATAGTGAGCAGTTCTTC.

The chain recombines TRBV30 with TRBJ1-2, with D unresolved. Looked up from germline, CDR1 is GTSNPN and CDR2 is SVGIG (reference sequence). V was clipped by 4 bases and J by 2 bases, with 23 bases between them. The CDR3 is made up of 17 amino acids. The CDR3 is CAWIGSPLRQRNYGYTF. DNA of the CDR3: TGTGCCTGGATTGGGTCACCACTTCGGCAGAGGAACTATGGCTACACCTTC. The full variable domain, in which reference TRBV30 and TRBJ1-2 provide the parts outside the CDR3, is SQTIHQWPATLVQPVGSPLSLECTVEGTSNPNLYWYRQAAGRGLQLLFYSVGIGQISSEVPQNLSASRPQDRQFILSSKKLLLSDSGFYLCAWIGSPLRQRNYGYTFGSGTRLTVV.

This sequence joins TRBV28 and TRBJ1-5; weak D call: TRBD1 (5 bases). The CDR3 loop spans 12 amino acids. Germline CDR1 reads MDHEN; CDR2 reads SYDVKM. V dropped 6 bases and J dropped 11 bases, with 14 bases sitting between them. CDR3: CASRWGVNSQHF. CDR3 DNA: TGTGCCAGCAGGTGGGGGGTAAATTCCCAGCATTTT.

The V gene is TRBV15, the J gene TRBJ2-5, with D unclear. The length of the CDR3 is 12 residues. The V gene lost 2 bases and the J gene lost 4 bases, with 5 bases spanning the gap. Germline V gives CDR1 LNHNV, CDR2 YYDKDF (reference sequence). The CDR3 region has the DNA TGTGCCACCAGCAGACCAGGAGAGACCCAGTACTTC. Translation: CATSRPGETQYF. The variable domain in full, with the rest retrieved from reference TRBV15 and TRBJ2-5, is DAMVIQNPRYQVTQFGKPVTLSCSQTLNHNVMYWYQQKSSQAPKLLFHYYDKDFNNEADTPDNFQSRRPNTSFCFLDIRSPGLGDTAMYLCATSRPGETQYFGPGTRLLVL.

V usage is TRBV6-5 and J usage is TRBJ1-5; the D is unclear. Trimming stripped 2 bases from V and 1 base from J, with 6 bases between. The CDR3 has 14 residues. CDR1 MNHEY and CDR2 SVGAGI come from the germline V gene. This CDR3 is CASSYSGSNQPQHF. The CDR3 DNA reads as TGTGCCAGCAGTTACAGCGGAAGCAATCAGCCCCAGCATTTT.

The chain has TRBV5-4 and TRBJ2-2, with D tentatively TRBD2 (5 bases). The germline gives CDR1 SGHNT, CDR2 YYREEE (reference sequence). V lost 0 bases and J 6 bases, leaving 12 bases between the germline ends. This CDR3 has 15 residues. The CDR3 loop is CASSLARGYAGELFF. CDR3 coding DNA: TGTGCCAGCAGCTTGGCTCGGGGATACGCCGGGGAGCTGTTTTTT.

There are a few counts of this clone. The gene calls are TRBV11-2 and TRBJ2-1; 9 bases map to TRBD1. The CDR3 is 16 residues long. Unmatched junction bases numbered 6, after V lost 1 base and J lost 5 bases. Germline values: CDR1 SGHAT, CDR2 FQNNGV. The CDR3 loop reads CASSLALWTGDNEQFF. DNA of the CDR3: TGTGCCAGCAGCTTAGCCCTATGGACAGGGGACAATGAGCAGTTCTTC.

CDR3 DNA: TGTGCCAGCAGCGCCGACAGTTATACCTACGAGCAGTACTTC. Encoded protein: CASSADSYTYEQYF. This rearrangement joins TRBV5-4 to TRBJ2-7; D might be TRBD1 (5 bases). Germline CDR1 is SGHNT and CDR2 is YYREEE (reference sequence). There are 14 residues in the CDR3. V was clipped by 4 bases and J by 2 bases, with 13 bases between them.

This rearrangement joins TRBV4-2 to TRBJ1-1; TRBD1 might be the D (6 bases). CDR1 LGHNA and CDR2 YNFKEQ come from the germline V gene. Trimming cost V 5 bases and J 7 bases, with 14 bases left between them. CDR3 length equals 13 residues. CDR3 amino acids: CASSKTGRFEAFF. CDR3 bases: TGTGCCAGCAGCAAGACAGGCCGCTTTGAAGCTTTCTTT.